This TCR beta chain is drawn from a study of blood T cell repertoires in COVID-19. Whole-study context: Nucleic acid was either cDNA or gDNA, and it came from T cells, B-cell-depleted T cells, or PBMCs.

The repertoire was sequenced with immunoSEQ multiplex PCR; TCRdb's copy has only in-frame clones and lacks some. The table includes 110,000 or so clones, just under 90% detected once. The receptor comes from a human donor in a cohort sampled during active COVID-19. Sequencing was carried out using peripheral blood.

The CDR3: CASSVVVDGGVYEQYF. CDR3 sequence (DNA): TGTGCCAGCAGCGTAGTGGTGGACGGCGGGGTCTACGAGCAGTACTTC. The chain recombines TRBV9 with TRBJ2-7, with D possibly being TRBD2 (6 bases). Trimming cost V 0 bases and J 3 bases, with 16 bases left between them. CDR3 length: 16 residues. Germline V lookup: CDR1 SGDLS, CDR2 YYNGEE.